This section outlines one T cell receptor beta chain sequence together with its context. The data originate from a study of blood T cell repertoires in COVID-19. Whole-study context: The samples span acute and convalescent COVID-19 from the United States, Italy and Spain. T cells, B-cell-depleted T cells, or PBMCs provided the cDNA or gDNA that served as material.

The table came from immunoSEQ multiplex PCR; TCRdb's copy has only in-frame clones and leaves some out. The sample yields under 40,000 clones, 87% seen once. V lost 0 bases and J 7 bases, leaving 10 bases between the germline ends. CDR1 is GTSNPN, CDR2 SVGIG, per germline (reference sequence). CDR3 length: 13 residues. This receptor was taken from a man between 50 and 59 years old with active or convalescent COVID-19. The chain employs TRBV30 and TRBJ1-5; D unresolved. The sequenced sample consisted of peripheral blood. CDR3 amino acids: CAWSVEGVQPQHF. CDR3 DNA sequence: TGTGCCTGGAGTGTTGAGGGTGTGCAGCCCCAGCATTTT.